This is a list of T cell receptor beta chains from one sample in a study of T-cell reconstitution after alpha-beta-depleted transplantation in children. Via MiXCR, TCRdb re-called the PCR reads, giving one row per CDR3 protein. Of some 600,000 distinct CDR3 sequences in the sample, 10% to 15% were seen once. The specimen comprised PBMCs, mostly from graft donor cells, sampled 360 days after TCRalphabeta/CD19-depleted stem cell transplant. The receptors stem from a male patient aged 10-17 years who had a stem cell transplant for acute myeloid leukemia, so the T cells may come from the graft donor. Both conserved end residues are trimmed from each CDR3. Each record gives: D gene, clone size, V gene, J gene, CDR3 protein. A D gene is named only where the DNA matches it firmly. Some rows mark clone size as missing; the rest say once, few, many or name a class of expanded clone.

NA	NA	TRBV7-2	TRBJ2-5	ASTFVPGLPQETQY
TRBD1	few	TRBV7-2	TRBJ2-7	ASSTQGSSYEQY
TRBD2	few	TRBV29-1	TRBJ2-1	SVDYQLAGGPLLVEQF
NA	NA	TRBV25-1	TRBJ1-2	ASSPNPLWGYT
NA	NA	TRBV7-9	TRBJ1-1	ASSFIMGYTEAF
NA	NA	TRBV25-1	TRBJ2-5	ASSGLGGVGVTQY
NA	few	TRBV13	TRBJ2-5	ASGGGKRQETQY
NA	few	TRBV7-8	TRBJ2-7	ASNHGPASYEQY
NA	NA	TRBV12-3/TRBV12-4	TRBJ2-7	ASSLDIGSGDSYEQY
TRBD2	NA	TRBV12-3/TRBV12-4	TRBJ2-7	ASAIETSYGYEQY
NA	many	TRBV6-1	TRBJ2-7	ATYRDLSHEQY